This TCR beta chain was recorded in a study of identical twins. The cDNA had a unique molecular identifier and a template-switch universal primer site. TCRdb processed the 5' RACE reads anew with MiXCR; each CDR3 protein has one entry. This repertoire shows about 300,000 distinct CDR3 sequences, roughly 12% found once; its top ten account for 7.2%. V was trimmed by 5 bases and J by 1 base, leaving 5 bases between them. CDR3 length: 12 residues. The V gene's germline CDR1 is MNHNS and CDR2 SASEGT. This same sample was also part of a study on yellow fever vaccine responses in identical twins. That paper adds: Each twin's T cell response to the vaccine was reported to look partly convergent and partly personalized.

The chain employs TRBV6-1 and TRBJ1-1; D ambiguous. The source of this sequence is a woman in her late teens or twenties in good health. The sample consisted of CD8+ T cells sorted from blood. The CDR3 DNA reads as TGTGCCAGCAGTCTCCAGAACACTGAAGCTTTCTTT. Protein product: CASSLQNTEAFF.